This T cell receptor (beta chain) was recovered during a study of type 1 regulatory T cells. This clonotype is medium-sized within its sample. V was pared by 5 bases and J by 6 bases, with 21 bases between. CDR3 size: 16 residues. In germline, CDR1 is SGHTA, CDR2 FQGNSA. Using its own MiXCR run on the reads, TCRdb lists one record per CDR3 protein. The top ten hold approximately 2.8% of the sample, which has about 18,000 distinct CDR3 sequences, 10% seen once. The receptor was derived from a human donor in good health. The V gene is TRBV7-2, the J gene TRBJ2-3; D might be TRBD2 (5 bases). Sequencing was carried out using CD4+ T cells, either the whole sample or a sorted fraction (not recorded which). CDR3 nucleotide sequence: TGTGCCAGCAGCGAACGATGGCGGGCGCCCGGGGATACGCAGTATTTT. Translated: CASSERWRAPGDTQYF.